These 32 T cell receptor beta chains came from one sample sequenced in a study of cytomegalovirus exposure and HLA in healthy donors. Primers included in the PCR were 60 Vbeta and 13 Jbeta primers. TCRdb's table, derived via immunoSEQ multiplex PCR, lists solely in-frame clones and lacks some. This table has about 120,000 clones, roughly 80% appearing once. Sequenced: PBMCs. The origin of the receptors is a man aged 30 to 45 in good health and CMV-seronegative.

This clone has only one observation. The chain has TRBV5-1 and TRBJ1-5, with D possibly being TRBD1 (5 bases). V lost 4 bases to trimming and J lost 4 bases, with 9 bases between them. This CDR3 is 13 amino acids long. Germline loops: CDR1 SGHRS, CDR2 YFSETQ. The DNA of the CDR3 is TGCGCCAGCAGCCGAGACAGTAATCAGCCCCAGCATTTT. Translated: CASSRDSNQPQHF.

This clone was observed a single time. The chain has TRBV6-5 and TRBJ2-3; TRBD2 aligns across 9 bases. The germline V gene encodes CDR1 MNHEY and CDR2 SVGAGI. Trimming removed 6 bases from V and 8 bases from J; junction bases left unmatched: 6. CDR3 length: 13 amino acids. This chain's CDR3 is CASSYGREGTQYF. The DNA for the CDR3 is TGTGCCAGCAGCTACGGGCGGGAGGGTACGCAGTATTTT.

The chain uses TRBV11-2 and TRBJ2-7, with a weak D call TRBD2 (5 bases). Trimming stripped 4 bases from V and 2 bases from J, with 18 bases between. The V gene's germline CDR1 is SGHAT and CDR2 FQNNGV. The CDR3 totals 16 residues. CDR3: CASSSASGIVAYEQYF. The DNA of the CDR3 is TGTGCCAGCAGCTCCGCCTCGGGGATCGTAGCCTACGAGCAGTACTTC.

In nucleotides, the CDR3 is TGTGCCAGCAGCTCCGACTACAGGGGGTCCTTCTACGAGCAGTACTTC. Protein sequence: CASSSDYRGSFYEQYF. The chain uses TRBV5-5 and TRBJ2-7, with 8 bases lining up with TRBD1. Germline V lookup: CDR1 SGHKS, CDR2 YYEKEE (reference sequence). The CDR3 has 16 amino acids. With V trimmed by 3 bases and J by 3 bases, 11 bases remained unmatched.

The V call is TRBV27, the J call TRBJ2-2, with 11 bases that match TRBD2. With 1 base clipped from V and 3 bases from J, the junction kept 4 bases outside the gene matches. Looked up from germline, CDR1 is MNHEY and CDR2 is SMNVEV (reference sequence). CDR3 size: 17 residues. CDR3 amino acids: CASSLLASGRYTGELFF. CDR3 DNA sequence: TGTGCCAGCAGTTTATTGGCTAGCGGGAGGTACACCGGGGAGCTGTTTTTT.

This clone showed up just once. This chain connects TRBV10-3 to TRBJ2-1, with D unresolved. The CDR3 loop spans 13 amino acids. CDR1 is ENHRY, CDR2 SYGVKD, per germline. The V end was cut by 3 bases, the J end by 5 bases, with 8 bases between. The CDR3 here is CAISEQRNNEQFF. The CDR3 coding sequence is TGTGCCATCAGTGAACAACGAAACAATGAGCAGTTCTTC.

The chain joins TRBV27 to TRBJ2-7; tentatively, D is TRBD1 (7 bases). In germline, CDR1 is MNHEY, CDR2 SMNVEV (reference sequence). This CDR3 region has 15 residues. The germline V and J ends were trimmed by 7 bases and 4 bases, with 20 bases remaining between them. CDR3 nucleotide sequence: TGTGCCAGCATCTATGCAGGGGGGTCTTTGTACGAGCAGTACTTC. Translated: CASIYAGGSLYEQYF.

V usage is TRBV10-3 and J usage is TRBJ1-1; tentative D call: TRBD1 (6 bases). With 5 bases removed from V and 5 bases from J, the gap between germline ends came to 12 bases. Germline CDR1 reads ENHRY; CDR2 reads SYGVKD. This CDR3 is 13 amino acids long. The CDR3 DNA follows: TGTGCCATCAGTCAGGGGTTGGAAACTGAAGCTTTCTTT. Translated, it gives CAISQGLETEAFF.

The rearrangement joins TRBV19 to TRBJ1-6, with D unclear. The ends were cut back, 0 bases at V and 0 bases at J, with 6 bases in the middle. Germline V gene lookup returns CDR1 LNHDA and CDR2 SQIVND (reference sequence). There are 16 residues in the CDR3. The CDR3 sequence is CASSIEGSSYNSPLHF. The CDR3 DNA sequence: TGTGCCAGTAGTATAGAGGGGAGCTCCTATAATTCACCCCTCCACTTT.

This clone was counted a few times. The chain's CDR3 is CAWSTPGQGAYSPLHF. In DNA form, the CDR3 reads TGTGCCTGGAGTACCCCGGGACAGGGGGCTTATTCACCCCTCCACTTT. The genes are TRBV30 and TRBJ1-6; TRBD1 aligns across 12 bases. Looked up from germline, CDR1 is GTSNPN and CDR2 is SVGIG (reference sequence). V shed 2 bases, J shed 8 bases, and the junction held 7 bases outside the gene matches. This CDR3 has 16 amino acids.

The CDR3 nucleotides read TGTGCCAGTAGTACCCAGGGGTCGAACACTGAAGCTTTCTTT. Its protein product is CASSTQGSNTEAFF. The chain links TRBV19 to TRBJ1-1; D is possibly TRBD1 (6 bases). The germline V gene has CDR1 LNHDA and CDR2 SQIVND (reference sequence). The CDR3 length is 14 residues. Trimming pared 4 bases from V and 1 base from J, leaving 10 bases between. The whole variable domain, remainder taken from reference TRBV19 and TRBJ1-1, is DGGITQSPKYLFRKEGQNVTLSCEQNLNHDAMYWYRQDPGQGLRLIYYSQIVNDFQKGDIAEGYSVSREKKESFPLTVTSAQKNPTAFYLCASSTQGSNTEAFFGQGTRLTVV.

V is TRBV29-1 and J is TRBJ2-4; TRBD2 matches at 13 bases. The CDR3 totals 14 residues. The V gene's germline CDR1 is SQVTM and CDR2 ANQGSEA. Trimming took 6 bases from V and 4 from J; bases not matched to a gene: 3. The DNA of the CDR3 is TGCAGCGTCGGGACTAGCGGGAAAAAAAACATTCAGTACTTC. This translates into CSVGTSGKKNIQYF.

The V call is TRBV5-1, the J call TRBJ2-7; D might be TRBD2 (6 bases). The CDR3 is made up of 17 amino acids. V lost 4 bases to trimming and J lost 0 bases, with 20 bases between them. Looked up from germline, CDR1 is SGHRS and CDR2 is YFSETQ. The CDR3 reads CASSTRTNTRPSYEQYF. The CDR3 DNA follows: TGCGCCAGCAGCACCAGGACTAACACCCGCCCCTCCTACGAGCAGTACTTC.

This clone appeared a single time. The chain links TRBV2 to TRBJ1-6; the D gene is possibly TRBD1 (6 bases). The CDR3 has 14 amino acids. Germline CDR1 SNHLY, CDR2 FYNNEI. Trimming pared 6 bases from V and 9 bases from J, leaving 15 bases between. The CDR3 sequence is CASRGAEVGSPLHF. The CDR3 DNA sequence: TGTGCCAGCAGGGGGGCCGAGGTCGGTTCACCCCTCCACTTT.

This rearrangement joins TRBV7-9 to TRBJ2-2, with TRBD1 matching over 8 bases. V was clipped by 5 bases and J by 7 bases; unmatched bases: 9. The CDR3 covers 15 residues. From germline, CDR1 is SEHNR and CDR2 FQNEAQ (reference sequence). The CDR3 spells CASSLGQGQNGELFF. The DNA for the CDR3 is TGTGCCAGCAGCCTTGGACAGGGACAAAACGGGGAGCTGTTTTTT.

CDR3 sequence reads: CASSQSLGTGGINYGYTF. CDR3 in DNA: TGTGCCAGCAGCCAGTCTCTCGGGACAGGGGGGATTAACTATGGCTACACCTTC. The V and J genes are TRBV5-4 and TRBJ1-2; 11 bases line up with TRBD1. CDR3 size: 18 residues. The junction had 12 bases not matched to a gene; V was cut back by 4 bases and J by 1 base. Germline CDR1 and CDR2: SGHNT and YYREEE (reference sequence).

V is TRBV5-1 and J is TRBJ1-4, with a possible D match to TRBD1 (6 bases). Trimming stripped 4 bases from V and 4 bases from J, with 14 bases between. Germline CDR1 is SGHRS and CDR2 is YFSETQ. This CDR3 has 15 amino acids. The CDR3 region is CASSVLTGGNEKLFF. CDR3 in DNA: TGCGCCAGCAGCGTTTTGACAGGCGGTAATGAAAAACTGTTTTTT. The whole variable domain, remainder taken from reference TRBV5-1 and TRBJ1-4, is KAGVTQTPRYLIKTRGQQVTLSCSPISGHRSVSWYQQTPGQGLQFLFEYFSETQRNKGNFPGRFSGRQFSNSRSEMNVSTLELGDSALYLCASSVLTGGNEKLFFGSGTQLSVL.

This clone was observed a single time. The CDR3: CASRDSGAGTEAFF. CDR3 bases: TGTGCCAGCAGGGATTCAGGGGCGGGTACTGAAGCTTTCTTT. This rearrangement joins TRBV2 to TRBJ1-1; D may be TRBD1 (6 bases). V gave up 6 bases and J gave up 5 bases, with 16 bases separating them. This CDR3 region has 14 residues. Germline loops: CDR1 SNHLY, CDR2 FYNNEI.

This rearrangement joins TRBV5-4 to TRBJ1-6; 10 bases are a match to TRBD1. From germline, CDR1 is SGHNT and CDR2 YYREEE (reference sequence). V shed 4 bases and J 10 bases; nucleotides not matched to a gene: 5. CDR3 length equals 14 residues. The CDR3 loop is CASSLGQGFSPLHF. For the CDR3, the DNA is TGTGCCAGCAGCCTGGGACAGGGGTTCTCACCCCTCCACTTT.

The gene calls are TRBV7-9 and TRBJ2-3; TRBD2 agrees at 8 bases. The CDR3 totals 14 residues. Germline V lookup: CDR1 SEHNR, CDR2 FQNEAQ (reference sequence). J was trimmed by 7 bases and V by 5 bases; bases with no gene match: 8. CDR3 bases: TGTGCCAGCAGCCCACCCCCGGGGGGGTATACGCAGTATTTT. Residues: CASSPPPGGYTQYF.

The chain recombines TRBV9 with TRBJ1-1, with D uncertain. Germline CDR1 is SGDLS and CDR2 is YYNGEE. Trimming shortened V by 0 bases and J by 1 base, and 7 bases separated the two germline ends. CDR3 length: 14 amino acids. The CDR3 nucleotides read TGTGCCAGCAGCGTAGTCCAGAAGAACACTGAAGCTTTCTTT. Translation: CASSVVQKNTEAFF. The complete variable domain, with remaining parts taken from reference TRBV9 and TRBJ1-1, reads DSGVTQTPKHLITATGQRVTLRCSPRSGDLSVYWYQQSLDQGLQFLIQYYNGEERAKGNILERFSAQQFPDLHSELNLSSLELGDSALYFCASSVVQKNTEAFFGQGTRLTVV.

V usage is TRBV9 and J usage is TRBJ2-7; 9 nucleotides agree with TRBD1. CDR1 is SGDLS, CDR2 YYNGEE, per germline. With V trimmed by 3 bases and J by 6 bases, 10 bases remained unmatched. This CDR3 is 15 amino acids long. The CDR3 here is CASSALQGASSEQYF. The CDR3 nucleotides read TGTGCCAGCAGCGCCCTACAGGGGGCCTCGAGCGAGCAGTACTTC.

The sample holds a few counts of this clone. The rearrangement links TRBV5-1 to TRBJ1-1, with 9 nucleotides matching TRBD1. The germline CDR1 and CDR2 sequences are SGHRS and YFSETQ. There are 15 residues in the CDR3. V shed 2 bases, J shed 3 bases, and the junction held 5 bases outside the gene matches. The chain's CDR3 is CASSLTGGEYTEAFF. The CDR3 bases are TGCGCCAGCAGCTTAACAGGGGGCGAGTACACTGAAGCTTTCTTT.

CDR3 sequence reads: CSVGDRANYGYTF. In DNA form, the CDR3 reads TGCAGCGTTGGTGACAGGGCTAACTATGGCTACACCTTC. This sequence joins TRBV29-1 and TRBJ1-2; TRBD1 aligns across 7 bases. V dropped 4 bases and J dropped 0; count of bases not matched to a gene: 2. Germline V gives CDR1 SQVTM, CDR2 ANQGSEA. This CDR3 is built from 13 residues.

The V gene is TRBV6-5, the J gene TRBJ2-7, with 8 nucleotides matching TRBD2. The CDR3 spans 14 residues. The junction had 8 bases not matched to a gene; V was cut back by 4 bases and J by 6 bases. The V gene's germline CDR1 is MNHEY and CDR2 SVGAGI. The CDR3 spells CASSLGLVGREQYF. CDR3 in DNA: TGTGCCAGCAGTTTGGGACTAGTAGGTCGCGAGCAGTACTTC.

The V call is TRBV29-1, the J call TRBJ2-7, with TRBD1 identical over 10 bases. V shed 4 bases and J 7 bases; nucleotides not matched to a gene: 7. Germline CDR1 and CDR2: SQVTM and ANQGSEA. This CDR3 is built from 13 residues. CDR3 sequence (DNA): TGCAGCGTTGGGGGACAGGGGACTTGGGAGCAGTACTTC. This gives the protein CSVGGQGTWEQYF.

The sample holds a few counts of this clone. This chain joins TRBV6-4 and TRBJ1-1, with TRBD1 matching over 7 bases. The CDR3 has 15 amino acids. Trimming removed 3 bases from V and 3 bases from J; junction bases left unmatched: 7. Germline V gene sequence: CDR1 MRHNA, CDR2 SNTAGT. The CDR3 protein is CASSEGEGAHTEAFF. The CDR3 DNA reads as TGTGCCAGCAGTGAAGGCGAGGGGGCGCACACTGAAGCTTTCTTT.

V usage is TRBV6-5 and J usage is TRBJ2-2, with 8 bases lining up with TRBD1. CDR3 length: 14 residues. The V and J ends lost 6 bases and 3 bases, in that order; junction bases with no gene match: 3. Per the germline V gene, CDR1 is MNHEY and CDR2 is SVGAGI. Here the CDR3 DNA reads TGTGCCAGCAGCCCGACAGGGGACACCGGGGAGCTGTTTTTT. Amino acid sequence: CASSPTGDTGELFF.

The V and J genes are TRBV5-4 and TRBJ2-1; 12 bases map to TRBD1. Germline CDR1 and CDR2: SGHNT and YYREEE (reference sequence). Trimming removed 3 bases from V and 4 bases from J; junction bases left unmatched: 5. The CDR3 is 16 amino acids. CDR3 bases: TGTGCCAGCAGCTCCCGGGACAGGGGGCGGTACAATGAGCAGTTCTTC. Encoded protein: CASSSRDRGRYNEQFF. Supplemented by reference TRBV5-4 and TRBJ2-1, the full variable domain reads ETGVTQSPTHLIKTRGQQVTLRCSSQSGHNTVSWYQQALGQGPQFIFQYYREEENGRGNFPPRFSGLQFPNYSSELNVNALELDDSALYLCASSSRDRGRYNEQFFGPGTRLTVL.

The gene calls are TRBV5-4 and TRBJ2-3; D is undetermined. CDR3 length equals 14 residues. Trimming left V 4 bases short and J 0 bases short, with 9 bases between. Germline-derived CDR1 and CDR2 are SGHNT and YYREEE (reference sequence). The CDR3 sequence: CASSLLESTDTQYF. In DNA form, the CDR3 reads TGTGCCAGCAGCCTGTTAGAAAGCACAGATACGCAGTATTTT.

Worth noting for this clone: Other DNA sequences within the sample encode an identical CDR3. DNA of the CDR3: TGTGCCAGCAGTTTAGCTAGCGGGGGCCCCTACGAGCAGTACTTC. It codes for CASSLASGGPYEQYF. The chain combines TRBV27 with TRBJ2-7; 10 bases line up with TRBD2. Per germline, CDR1 MNHEY and CDR2 SMNVEV (reference sequence). V lost 2 bases, J lost 2 bases, and 3 bases stayed unmatched. The CDR3 runs to 15 residues.

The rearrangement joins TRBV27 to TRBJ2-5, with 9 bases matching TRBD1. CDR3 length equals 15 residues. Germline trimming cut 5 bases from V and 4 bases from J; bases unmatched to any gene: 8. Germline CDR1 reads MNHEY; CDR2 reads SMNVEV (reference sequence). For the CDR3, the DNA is TGTGCCAGCAGTCCCCCCGGGACAGGGCCAGAGACCCAGTACTTC. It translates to CASSPPGTGPETQYF.